This TCR beta chain stems from a study of blood T cell repertoires in COVID-19. The method was immunoSEQ multiplex PCR; TCRdb's version includes in-frame clones alone and lacks a portion of them. The data show about 190,000 clones, roughly 87% seen once. In germline, CDR1 is ENHRY, CDR2 SYGVKD. The CDR3 totals 14 residues. Trimming pared 10 bases from V and 7 bases from J, leaving 22 bases between. This TCR was recovered from a woman between 40 and 50 years old with acute or convalescent COVID-19. The sequencing input was peripheral blood. The chain recombines TRBV10-3 with TRBJ1-1; D is unclear. For the CDR3, the DNA is TGTGCCACCTCCGAGGGCAAACCCCGAGGTGAAGCTTTCTTT. Encoded protein: CATSEGKPRGEAFF.